This entry lists 28 T cell receptor beta chains sequenced from one sample in a study of CD8 T cells in ankylosing spondylitis. Points from the study as a whole: Seemingly characteristic of ankylosing spondylitis blood was a TCR beta motif consisting of under 10 highly homologous variants.

Their specific antigens are unknown. TCRdb processed the 5' RACE reads anew with MiXCR; each CDR3 protein has one entry. The sample lists hundreds of thousands of distinct CDR3 sequences, 25% to 30% occurring once. Sequenced sample: blood, either unsorted or a sorted T cell fraction (not recorded which). These receptors all stem from a male donor with ankylosing spondylitis.

This clonotype was detected ten times or more. This sequence joins TRBV5-1 and TRBJ2-3, with 7 bases aligning to TRBD1. CDR3 length: 15 amino acids. The J segment lost 0 bases and the V segment lost 0 bases, leaving 1 base of the junction unmatched. Germline CDR1 is SGHRS and CDR2 is YFSETQ. CDR3 nucleotide sequence: TGCGCCAGCAGCTTGGAGGGGGCTAGCACAGATACGCAGTATTTT. Translated, it gives CASSLEGASTDTQYF. Complete variable domain (other parts from reference TRBV5-1 and TRBJ2-3): KAGVTQTPRYLIKTRGQQVTLSCSPISGHRSVSWYQQTPGQGLQFLFEYFSETQRNKGNFPGRFSGRQFSNSRSEMNVSTLELGDSALYLCASSLEGASTDTQYFGPGTRLTVL.

This chain connects TRBV27 to TRBJ2-2; 11 bases are shared with TRBD1. V was clipped by 3 bases and J by 3 bases; unmatched bases: 3. The CDR3 totals 16 residues. In germline, CDR1 is MNHEY, CDR2 SMNVEV (reference sequence). The CDR3 loop reads CASSLDRGLDTGELFF. CDR3 DNA sequence: TGTGCCAGCAGTTTGGACAGGGGGCTTGACACCGGGGAGCTGTTTTTT.

The chain combines TRBV2 with TRBJ1-3, with D hard to call. The germline V and J ends were trimmed by 4 bases and 0 bases, with 13 bases remaining between them. The CDR3 is 16 residues long. Germline assignment: CDR1 SNHLY and CDR2 FYNNEI. The CDR3 nucleotides are TGTGCCAGCAGTGTGACCCAGGAGGTCTCTGGAAACACCATATATTTT. Translation: CASSVTQEVSGNTIYF.

This clonotype was recorded a few times. The chain recombines TRBV7-9 with TRBJ1-4, with D possibly matching TRBD1 (6 bases). The CDR3 contains 14 residues. The germline V gene has CDR1 SEHNR and CDR2 FQNEAQ (reference sequence). Deletions cut 7 bases from V and 7 bases from J, with 16 bases between. CDR3 in amino acids: CASMPGGASEKLFF. The CDR3 DNA reads as TGTGCCAGCATGCCGGGGGGCGCAAGTGAAAAACTGTTTTTT.

This clonotype was observed a few times. The chain couples TRBV5-1 to TRBJ2-7; weak D call: TRBD2 (6 bases). CDR1 and CDR2 (germline): SGHRS, YFSETQ. V was shortened by 4 bases and J by 3 bases, with 14 bases between the two germline ends. The CDR3 runs to 14 residues. The CDR3 DNA follows: TGCGCCAGCAGCAGGGACTCCCCTAACTACGAGCAGTACTTC. As protein: CASSRDSPNYEQYF.

The rearrangement links TRBV7-8 to TRBJ1-5; D unclear. Germline V CDR1 and CDR2: SGHVS, FQNEAQ. V was clipped by 1 base and J by 5 bases, with 9 bases between them. The CDR3 length is 14 residues. CDR3 DNA sequence: TGTGCCAGCAGCTTAGTTGATCAGGATCAGCCCCAGCATTTT. This gives the protein CASSLVDQDQPQHF. The complete variable domain, with remaining parts taken from reference TRBV7-8 and TRBJ1-5, reads GAGVSQSPRYKVAKRGQDVALRCDPISGHVSLFWYQQALGQGPEFLTYFQNEAQLDKSGLPSDRFFAERPEGSVSTLKIQRTQQEDSAVYLCASSLVDQDQPQHFGDGTRLSIL.

This clonotype showed up just a few times. The chain uses TRBV28 and TRBJ1-2, with TRBD1 matching 9 bases. Germline trimming cut 6 bases from V and 8 bases from J; bases unmatched to any gene: 10. Per the germline V gene, CDR1 is MDHEN and CDR2 is SYDVKM. The CDR3 is 14 amino acids. The CDR3 region is CASSRLDRGEGYTF. The CDR3 DNA follows: TGTGCCAGCAGCCGCCTTGACAGGGGGGAAGGCTACACCTTC.

This clonotype showed up just a few times. The V and J genes are TRBV12-3 or TRBV12-4 and TRBJ2-1; a possible D gene is TRBD2 (5 bases). Trimming stripped 5 bases from V and 7 bases from J, with 15 bases between. This CDR3 is 14 amino acids long. The CDR3, as DNA: TGTGCCAGCAGTGGTGTGATAGCGAGGAATGAGCAGTTCTTC. Translation: CASSGVIARNEQFF.

The chain joins TRBV12-3 or TRBV12-4 to TRBJ2-7; TRBD2 agrees at 8 bases. The CDR3 length is 16 residues. V lost 6 bases and J lost 6; bases outside the gene matches: 16. The CDR3 here is CASSPGGLAGSGEQYV. The CDR3 bases are TGTGCCAGCAGCCCGGGGGGGCTAGCTGGGTCCGGCGAGCAGTACGTC.

DNA for the CDR3: TGTGCCAGCAGATGGACAGAGAACACTGAAGCTTTCTTT. Its protein is CASRWTENTEAFF. The genes are TRBV6-1 and TRBJ1-1; D might be TRBD1 (6 bases). CDR3 size: 13 residues. V was cut by 6 bases and J by 1 base, with 9 bases left in between. Germline-derived CDR1 and CDR2 are MNHNS and SASEGT.

This chain connects TRBV20-1 to TRBJ2-2, with 10 positions matching TRBD2. The V gene end was trimmed by 6 bases and the J gene end by 4 bases; junction bases not matched to a gene: 5. CDR1 and CDR2 from the germline V gene are DFQATT and SNEGSKA (reference sequence). The CDR3 totals 14 residues. This CDR3 reads CSAAGTSVTGELFF. CDR3 nucleotide sequence: TGCAGTGCGGCGGGGACTAGCGTCACCGGGGAGCTGTTTTTT.

The genes are TRBV20-1 and TRBJ2-1, with 11 bases that match TRBD2. The CDR3 loop spans 15 amino acids. In germline, CDR1 is DFQATT, CDR2 SNEGSKA (reference sequence). V gave up 4 bases and J gave up 4 bases; unmatched junction bases: 6. CDR3 protein: CSAKIAGGRYNEQFF. In DNA, the CDR3 is TGCAGTGCTAAGATAGCGGGAGGGCGATACAATGAGCAGTTCTTC.

The chain carries TRBV20-1 and TRBJ1-2, with a weak D call TRBD1 (5 bases). Germline V CDR1 and CDR2: DFQATT, SNEGSKA (reference sequence). The CDR3 runs to 13 residues. V was cut by 3 bases and J by 7 bases, with 15 bases left in between. CDR3 sequence reads: CSASPQEGFGYTF. Written as DNA, the CDR3 is TGCAGTGCTAGTCCCCAAGAGGGGTTTGGCTACACCTTC.

The chain has TRBV20-1 and TRBJ1-2, with no clear D. The CDR3 covers 12 residues. Germline V gene sequence: CDR1 DFQATT, CDR2 SNEGSKA (reference sequence). The V end lost 0 bases, the J end lost 5 bases, and 7 bases lay between the germline ends. DNA for the CDR3: TGCAGTGCTAGAGACGAGGGTTATGGCTACACCTTC. This codes for CSARDEGYGYTF.

This clonotype was counted a few times. The chain combines TRBV20-1 with TRBJ2-7; TRBD2 agrees at 10 bases. CDR1 and CDR2 (germline): DFQATT, SNEGSKA (reference sequence). The trim removed 3 bases at V and 2 bases at J, leaving 4 bases unmatched. The CDR3 covers 14 residues. This chain's CDR3 is CSASRGLAPYEQYF. CDR3 DNA sequence: TGCAGTGCTAGCCGGGGACTAGCGCCCTACGAGCAGTACTTC.

This rearrangement joins TRBV3-1 to TRBJ1-1; perhaps TRBD1 as D (5 bases). V dropped 0 bases and J dropped 10 bases, with 12 bases sitting between them. This CDR3 is 13 amino acids long. Looked up from germline, CDR1 is LGHDT and CDR2 is YNNKEL (reference sequence). CDR3 sequence: CASSQEGGLAAFF. The CDR3 nucleotides are TGTGCCAGCAGCCAAGAGGGGGGGTTAGCAGCTTTCTTT.

The chain joins TRBV7-8 to TRBJ2-7; tentative D call: TRBD2 (5 bases). V lost 2 bases and J 4 bases, leaving 6 bases between the germline ends. Germline loops: CDR1 SGHVS, CDR2 FQNEAQ. The CDR3 consists of 12 residues. As DNA, the CDR3 is TGTGCCAGCAGCTTAAGAGGGTACGAGCAGTACGTC. This codes for CASSLRGYEQYV.

Points on this clonotype: The CDR3 end shows no conserved phenylalanine or tryptophan, and so a read error is likely. The limits of the CDR3 on the DNA are not certain, so only TCRdb's listed CDR3 is given. V is TRBV20-1 and J is TRBJ1-2; TRBD1 is the table's D call and was not checked against the DNA. Germline V gene sequence: CDR1 DFQATT, CDR2 SNEGSKA (reference sequence). The CDR3 has 14 amino acids, counting both end residues. CDR3 protein: CSARDIGQGTDYGI.

The chain couples TRBV3-1 to TRBJ2-1, with 9 bases fitting TRBD1. The CDR3 totals 14 residues. Germline values: CDR1 LGHDT, CDR2 YNNKEL (reference sequence). V trimming: 6 bases; J trimming: 7 bases; junction bases outside the gene matches: 7. The DNA of the CDR3 is TGTGCCAGCAGGTCGACAGGGGGGATTAATGAGCAGTTCTTC. Translation: CASRSTGGINEQFF.

This clonotype was picked up a small number of times. The CDR3 sequence: CASSLAGTREAFF. CDR3 sequence (DNA): TGCGCCAGCAGCTTGGCCGGGACAAGAGAAGCTTTCTTT. The V and J genes are TRBV5-1 and TRBJ1-1, with D perhaps matching TRBD1 (6 bases). The CDR3 length is 13 residues. Per germline, CDR1 SGHRS and CDR2 YFSETQ. V lost 0 bases and J lost 8, with 11 bases in between.

V and J are TRBV10-1 and TRBJ1-1; no firm D call. Germline V gives CDR1 WNHNN, CDR2 SYGVQD (reference sequence). The CDR3 sequence is 13 residues long. The V and J ends lost 3 bases and 4 bases respectively, with 9 bases between them. The CDR3: CASSELTSTEAFF. The DNA of the CDR3 is TGCGCCAGCAGTGAACTGACGTCCACTGAAGCTTTCTTT.

This chain links TRBV5-1 with TRBJ2-7; the D gene could be TRBD1 or TRBD2 (5 bases each). CDR3 length: 13 amino acids. Between the trimmed V and J ends, which lost 3 bases and 1 base, there was a span of 8 bases. Germline V gives CDR1 SGHRS, CDR2 YFSETQ. The DNA for the CDR3 is TGCGCCAGCAGCTACGGGACGTCCTACGAGCAGTACTTC. It translates to CASSYGTSYEQYF.

The chain employs TRBV20-1 and TRBJ2-7, with TRBD2 matching 11 bases. The V and J ends lost 5 bases and 6 bases, in that order; junction bases with no gene match: 18. Germline V CDR1 and CDR2: DFQATT, SNEGSKA (reference sequence). There are 17 residues in the CDR3. CDR3 in amino acids: CSAQSTRIAGGPVEQYF. The CDR3 DNA reads TGCAGTGCTCAATCGACACGGATAGCGGGAGGGCCGGTCGAGCAGTACTTC.

CDR3 amino acids: CASSPLQGTGSNEQFF. CDR3 DNA: TGTGCCAGCTCACCTTTACAGGGAACTGGTTCCAATGAGCAGTTCTTC. This chain joins TRBV18 and TRBJ2-1, with a possible D match to TRBD1 (6 bases). CDR3 length: 16 amino acids. Trimming took off 3 bases at V and 6 bases at J, with 18 bases between the two ends. The V gene's germline CDR1 is KGHSH and CDR2 LQKENI.

The V gene is TRBV7-6, the J gene TRBJ2-7, with 13 positions matching TRBD2. The J segment lost 3 bases and the V segment lost 5 bases, leaving 4 bases of the junction unmatched. CDR3 size: 15 residues. The V gene's germline CDR1 is SGHVS and CDR2 FNYEAQ. In DNA form, the CDR3 reads TGTGCCAGCAGCAAACTAGCGGGAGGGATCTACGAGCAGTACTTC. This gives the protein CASSKLAGGIYEQYF.

The V and J genes are TRBV5-1 and TRBJ2-1, with D perhaps matching TRBD1 or TRBD2 (5 bases each). The CDR3 consists of 14 residues. With 5 bases removed from V and 9 bases from J, the gap between germline ends came to 18 bases. Looked up from germline, CDR1 is SGHRS and CDR2 is YFSETQ. CDR3 bases: TGCGCCAGCAGTACTCGGGACCCCCAAAGTGAGCAGTTCTTC. It codes for CASSTRDPQSEQFF.

The chain employs TRBV20-1 and TRBJ2-2, with TRBD2 matching over 15 bases. Germline CDR1 and CDR2: DFQATT and SNEGSKA (reference sequence). CDR3 length: 17 residues. The junction had 8 bases not matched to a gene; V was cut back by 5 bases and J by 4 bases. The CDR3 sequence: CSAASGLAGGVTGELFF. CDR3 DNA: TGCAGTGCTGCGAGTGGACTAGCGGGAGGGGTCACCGGGGAGCTGTTTTTT.

This clonotype showed up just a few times. The chain recombines TRBV7-8 with TRBJ2-3; 12 nucleotides agree with TRBD2. Germline CDR1 is SGHVS and CDR2 is FQNEAQ. CDR3 length equals 17 residues. The V segment lost 4 bases and the J segment 3 bases; nucleotides outside the gene matches: 8. The CDR3 loop is CASSYRLAGVITDTQYF. The CDR3 nucleotides are TGTGCCAGCAGCTACCGACTAGCGGGAGTCATTACAGATACGCAGTATTTT.